These 23 T cell receptor beta chains share one sample of origin, sequenced in a study of cytomegalovirus exposure and HLA in healthy donors. The PCR employed 60 Vbeta primers together with 13 Jbeta primers. Sequencing was performed with immunoSEQ multiplex PCR; in TCRdb, only in-frame clones are kept and a portion is missing. Here the sample spans about 150,000 clones, less than 85% being singletons. The sample comprised PBMCs. The receptors derive from a man between 50 and 59 years old in good health and CMV-seropositive.

The chain employs TRBV12-5 and TRBJ2-1; the D gene is possibly TRBD2 (6 bases). CDR3 length: 19 residues. Trimming pared 6 bases from V and 4 bases from J, leaving 28 bases between. Germline CDR1 reads LGHNT; CDR2 reads FRNRAP. Here the CDR3 DNA reads TGTGCTAGTGGACCTATTTCTGGGGACTTCCCGAGAATTTACAATGAGCAGTTCTTC. Translating it yields CASGPISGDFPRIYNEQFF. The whole variable domain, remainder taken from reference TRBV12-5 and TRBJ2-1, is DARVTQTPRHKVTEMGQEVTMRCQPILGHNTVFWYRQTMMQGLELLAYFRNRAPLDDSGMPKDRFSAEMPDATLATLKIQPSEPRDSAVYFCASGPISGDFPRIYNEQFFGPGTRLTVL.

The chain joins TRBV7-9 to TRBJ2-7; a possible D gene is TRBD1 (6 bases). The germline V gene encodes CDR1 SEHNR and CDR2 FQNEAQ (reference sequence). The CDR3 totals 17 residues. Trimming stripped 2 bases from V and 0 bases from J, with 17 bases between. The CDR3, as DNA: TGTGCCAGCAGCTTAAGAGAGGGGGAAACAAGCTCCTACGAGCAGTACTTC. Encoded protein: CASSLREGETSSYEQYF.

The rearrangement joins TRBV28 to TRBJ2-2; possibly TRBD1 for D (5 bases). Trimming removed 1 base from V and 4 bases from J, with 13 bases in between. This CDR3 is 16 amino acids long. Germline V gene lookup returns CDR1 MDHEN and CDR2 SYDVKM. In DNA form, the CDR3 reads TGTGCCAGCAGTTTATTACAGGATATTCTCACCGGGGAGCTGTTTTTT. Translated, it gives CASSLLQDILTGELFF.

The V call is TRBV6-1, the J call TRBJ2-7; no definite D call. There are 14 residues in the CDR3. Germline CDR1 reads MNHNS; CDR2 reads SASEGT. Trimming removed 4 bases from V and 4 bases from J, with 14 bases in between. The CDR3 sequence: CASSVLLGSYEQYF. In nucleotides, the CDR3 is TGTGCCAGCAGTGTACTTCTCGGGTCGTACGAGCAGTACTTC.

The chain employs TRBV28 and TRBJ1-4, with D possibly TRBD1 on 5 matching bases. This CDR3 is built from 14 residues. Per germline, CDR1 MDHEN and CDR2 SYDVKM. V was shortened by 6 bases and J by 7 bases, with 15 bases between the two germline ends. Here the CDR3 reads CASSIRGVSEKLFF. The CDR3 coding sequence is TGTGCCAGCAGCATAAGGGGTGTAAGTGAAAAACTGTTTTTT.

V usage is TRBV29-1 and J usage is TRBJ2-7, with D possibly being TRBD1 (5 bases). The CDR3 has 15 residues. V lost 4 bases and J 7 bases, leaving 23 bases between the germline ends. Germline V gene lookup returns CDR1 SQVTM and CDR2 ANQGSEA. This CDR3 is CSVAPGLIGADEQYF. The CDR3 nucleotides read TGCAGCGTTGCCCCTGGGCTTATAGGGGCGGATGAGCAGTACTTC.

A single count supports this clone. CDR3 residues: CSVVSGTSGRGEQFF. Written as DNA, the CDR3 is TGCAGCGTGGTATCCGGGACTAGCGGGAGAGGAGAGCAGTTCTTC. V usage is TRBV29-1 and J usage is TRBJ2-1; 14 bases agree with TRBD2. Germline CDR1 and CDR2: SQVTM and ANQGSEA. V gave up 6 bases and J gave up 10 bases; unmatched junction bases: 11. This CDR3 has 15 amino acids.

The rearrangement links TRBV7-2 to TRBJ2-3; TRBD2 aligns across 12 bases. The CDR3 has 17 residues. V was clipped by 1 base and J by 4 bases; unmatched bases: 6. The V gene's germline CDR1 is SGHTA and CDR2 FQGNSA. The CDR3 DNA reads TGTGCCAGCAGCTTAGTCCCACTAGCGGGAGGTTCAGATACGCAGTATTTT. Protein: CASSLVPLAGGSDTQYF.

CDR3 in amino acids: CASSFWTSGYTQYF. The CDR3 DNA sequence: TGTGCCAGTAGTTTTTGGACTAGCGGTTATACGCAGTATTTT. V and J are TRBV19 and TRBJ2-3, with 10 bases that match TRBD2. The CDR3 is 14 amino acids. Trimming at V came to 5 bases and at J to 7 bases, leaving 6 bases not matched to a gene. Germline CDR1 is LNHDA and CDR2 is SQIVND (reference sequence).

The chain is built from TRBV28 and TRBJ2-7, with 10 bases lining up with TRBD2. V shed 6 bases and J 5 bases; nucleotides not matched to a gene: 16. CDR1 is MDHEN and CDR2 is SYDVKM in the germline V gene. There are 17 residues in the CDR3. CDR3 bases: TGTGCCAGCAGCGGCCTAGGGCTAGCGGGAGTCTACAACGAGCAGTACTTC. Translating it yields CASSGLGLAGVYNEQYF.

About this clone: Its ends do not fully match the called genes, so a read error is possible. J is TRBJ1-4 and V is TRBV7-9, with 8 nucleotides matching TRBD1. The CDR3 is made up of 15 amino acids. Germline V gene lookup returns CDR1 SEHNR and CDR2 FQNEAQ (reference sequence). The CDR3 is CSSRRRQGTNEKLFF. For the CDR3, the DNA is TGTTCCAGCAGACGACGACAGGGGACTAATGAAAAACTGTTTTTT. The whole variable domain, filled in from reference TRBV7-9 and TRBJ1-4, reads DTGVSQNPRHKITKRGQNVTFRCDPISEHNRLYWYRQTLGQGPEFLTYFQNEAQLEKSRLLSDRFSAERPKGSFSTLEIQRTEQGDSAMYLCSSRRRQGTNEKLFFGSGTQLSVL.

Here the CDR3 reads CASSEGLNTEAFF. The CDR3 DNA is TGTGCCAGCAGTGAAGGGCTAAACACTGAAGCTTTCTTT. The genes are TRBV25-1 and TRBJ1-1, with unresolved D. The germline V gene has CDR1 MGHDK and CDR2 SYGVNS. The CDR3 spans 13 residues. V was pared by 2 bases and J by 2 bases, with 6 bases between. Looking up the rest from reference TRBV25-1 and TRBJ1-1 gives the full variable domain: EADIYQTPRYLVIGTGKKITLECSQTMGHDKMYWYQQDPGMELHLIHYSYGVNSTEKGDLSSESTVSRIRTEHFPLTLESARPSHTSQYLCASSEGLNTEAFFGQGTRLTVV.

This clone appeared a few times. V is TRBV27 and J is TRBJ1-2, with 7 bases lining up with TRBD1. CDR3 size: 12 residues. Germline V lookup: CDR1 MNHEY, CDR2 SMNVEV (reference sequence). V dropped 6 bases and J dropped 5; count of bases not matched to a gene: 3. CDR3 amino acids: CASSRQGYGYTF. CDR3 coding DNA: TGTGCCAGCAGCCGACAGGGTTATGGCTACACCTTC.

This sequence joins TRBV18 and TRBJ2-1; the match to TRBD1 covers 7 bases. The trim removed 2 bases at V and 2 bases at J, leaving 3 bases unmatched. The CDR3 loop spans 15 amino acids. Germline CDR1 KGHSH, CDR2 LQKENI. The CDR3: CASSPEGQTYNEQFF. CDR3 DNA: TGTGCCAGCTCACCAGAGGGACAGACCTACAATGAGCAGTTCTTC.

This sequence joins TRBV10-3 and TRBJ2-1, with TRBD2 matching 9 bases. V trimming: 6 bases; J trimming: 5 bases; junction bases outside the gene matches: 8. CDR1 and CDR2 from the germline V gene are ENHRY and SYGVKD. The CDR3 totals 15 residues. The CDR3 nucleotides are TGTGCCATCAGGGTCGAGGGACTAGCCAACAATGAGCAGTTCTTC. This codes for CAIRVEGLANNEQFF.

The chain combines TRBV7-9 with TRBJ2-3; 10 nucleotides line up with TRBD2. The germline V gene has CDR1 SEHNR and CDR2 FQNEAQ (reference sequence). V shed 6 bases, J shed 0 bases, and the junction held 15 bases outside the gene matches. This CDR3 is built from 19 residues. The CDR3 DNA reads as TGTGCCAGCAGAGGGAAGAGCGGGAGGGCCCTTCGTAGCACAGATACGCAGTATTTT. Translated: CASRGKSGRALRSTDTQYF.

This chain links TRBV6-1 with TRBJ2-2; a possible D gene is TRBD1 (5 bases). This CDR3 region has 14 residues. From germline, CDR1 is MNHNS and CDR2 SASEGT. V dropped 7 bases and J dropped 1 base, with 10 bases sitting between them. CDR3 sequence reads: CASTTQGNTGELFF. CDR3 nucleotides: TGTGCCAGCACGACCCAGGGGAACACCGGGGAGCTGTTTTTT.

The genes are TRBV7-6 and TRBJ2-2; TRBD1 aligns across 7 bases. The junction had 8 bases not matched to a gene; V was cut back by 5 bases and J by 2 bases. CDR1 is SGHVS, CDR2 FNYEAQ, per germline. There are 16 residues in the CDR3. CDR3 nucleotides: TGTGCCAGCAGCGTCCGGGACAGATTTAACACCGGGGAGCTGTTTTTT. The encoded protein is CASSVRDRFNTGELFF.

As to this clone: The junction and the germline gene differ at one end; a read error may be behind it. The chain carries TRBV7-9 and TRBJ1-2; possibly TRBD1 for D (5 bases). The CDR3 has 14 residues. Germline V gene sequence: CDR1 SEHNR, CDR2 FQNEAQ (reference sequence). The CDR3 region is CSSSAGTGNYGYTF. For the CDR3, the DNA is TGTTCCAGCAGCGCCGGGACTGGGAACTATGGCTACACCTTC.

The chain uses TRBV7-9 and TRBJ2-2; D is perhaps TRBD2 (6 bases). CDR1 is SEHNR and CDR2 is FQNEAQ in the germline V gene (reference sequence). The CDR3 extends over 15 amino acids. Deletions cut 6 bases from V and 0 bases from J, with 11 bases between. The CDR3 DNA reads as TGTGCCAGCAGGGGGGACTTTCCGAACACCGGGGAGCTGTTTTTT. This translates into CASRGDFPNTGELFF.

This clone was seen a single time. The chain couples TRBV29-1 to TRBJ2-5, with D maybe TRBD1 (6 bases). Germline V gene lookup returns CDR1 SQVTM and CDR2 ANQGSEA. The V end lost 8 bases, the J end lost 0 bases, and 10 bases lay between the germline ends. The CDR3 has 12 residues. CDR3 DNA: TGCAGCTCCTGGACAGACCAAGAGACCCAGTACTTC. This sequence encodes CSSWTDQETQYF.

The chain links TRBV28 to TRBJ1-5; 7 bases map to TRBD1. Germline V gene sequence: CDR1 MDHEN, CDR2 SYDVKM. CDR3 length equals 13 residues. With 10 bases clipped from V and 5 bases from J, the junction kept 8 bases outside the gene matches. CDR3 region: CATLDRSYQPQHF. In nucleotides, the CDR3 is TGTGCCACGCTGGACAGGTCCTATCAGCCCCAGCATTTT.

The V and J genes are TRBV11-3 and TRBJ2-1, with a weak D call TRBD2 (5 bases). V was trimmed by 1 base and J by 5 bases, leaving 9 bases between them. This CDR3 contains 14 residues. Germline V gene sequence: CDR1 SGHNT, CDR2 YENEEA. The CDR3 loop is CASSLGYGNNEQFF. DNA for the CDR3: TGTGCCAGCAGCTTAGGATACGGGAACAATGAGCAGTTCTTC.